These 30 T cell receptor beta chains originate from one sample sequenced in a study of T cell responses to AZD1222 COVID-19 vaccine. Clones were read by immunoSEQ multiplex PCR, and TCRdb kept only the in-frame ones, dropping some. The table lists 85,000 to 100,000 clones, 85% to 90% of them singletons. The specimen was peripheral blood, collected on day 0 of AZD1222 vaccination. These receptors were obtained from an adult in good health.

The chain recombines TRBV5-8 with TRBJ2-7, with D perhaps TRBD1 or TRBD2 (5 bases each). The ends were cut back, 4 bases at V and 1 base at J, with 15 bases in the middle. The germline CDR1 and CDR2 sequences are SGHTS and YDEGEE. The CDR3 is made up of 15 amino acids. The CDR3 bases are TGTGCCAGCAGCCTTCCGTGGGGGAATTCCTACGAGCAGTACTTC. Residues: CASSLPWGNSYEQYF.

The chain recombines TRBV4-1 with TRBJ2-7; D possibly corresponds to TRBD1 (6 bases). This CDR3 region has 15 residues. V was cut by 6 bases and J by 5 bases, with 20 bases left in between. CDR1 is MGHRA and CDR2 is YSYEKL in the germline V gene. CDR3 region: CASRLYGTPLNEQYF. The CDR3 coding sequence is TGCGCCAGCAGGCTATACGGGACACCGTTAAACGAGCAGTACTTC.

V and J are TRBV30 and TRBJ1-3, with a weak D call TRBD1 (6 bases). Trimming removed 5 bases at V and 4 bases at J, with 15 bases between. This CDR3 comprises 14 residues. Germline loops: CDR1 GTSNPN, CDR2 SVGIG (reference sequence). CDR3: CAWAQQGRGNTIYF. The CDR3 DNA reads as TGTGCCTGGGCTCAACAGGGAAGGGGAAACACCATATATTTT.

This CDR3 reads CASSRGGQGLHEQYF. Here the CDR3 DNA reads TGTGCCAGCAGCCGCGGGGGACAGGGGTTGCACGAGCAGTACTTC. The chain joins TRBV5-6 to TRBJ2-7, with TRBD1 matching over 10 bases. The CDR3 extends over 15 amino acids. Germline trimming cut 4 bases from V and 5 bases from J; bases unmatched to any gene: 9. Germline V gene lookup returns CDR1 SGHDT and CDR2 YYEEEE.

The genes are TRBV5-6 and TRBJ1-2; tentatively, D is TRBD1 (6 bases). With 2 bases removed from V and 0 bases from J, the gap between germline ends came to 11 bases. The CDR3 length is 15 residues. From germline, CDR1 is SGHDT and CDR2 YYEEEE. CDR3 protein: CASSLGGRANYGYTF. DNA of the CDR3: TGTGCCAGCAGCTTAGGGGGTAGGGCTAACTATGGCTACACCTTC.

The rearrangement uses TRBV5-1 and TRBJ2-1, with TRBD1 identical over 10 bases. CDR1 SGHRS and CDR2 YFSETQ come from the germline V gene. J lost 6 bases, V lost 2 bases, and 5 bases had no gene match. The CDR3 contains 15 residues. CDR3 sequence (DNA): TGCGCCAGCAGCTTTGGGACAGGGGTCATCAATGAGCAGTTCTTC. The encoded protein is CASSFGTGVINEQFF.

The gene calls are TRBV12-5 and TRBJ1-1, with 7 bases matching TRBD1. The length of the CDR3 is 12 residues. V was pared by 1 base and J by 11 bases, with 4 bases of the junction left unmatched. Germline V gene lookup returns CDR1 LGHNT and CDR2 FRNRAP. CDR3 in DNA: TGTGCTAGTGGTTTGGCCCCAGGGGGGGCTTTCTTT. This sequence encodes CASGLAPGGAFF. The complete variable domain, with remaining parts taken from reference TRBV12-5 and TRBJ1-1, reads DARVTQTPRHKVTEMGQEVTMRCQPILGHNTVFWYRQTMMQGLELLAYFRNRAPLDDSGMPKDRFSAEMPDATLATLKIQPSEPRDSAVYFCASGLAPGGAFFGQGTRLTVV.

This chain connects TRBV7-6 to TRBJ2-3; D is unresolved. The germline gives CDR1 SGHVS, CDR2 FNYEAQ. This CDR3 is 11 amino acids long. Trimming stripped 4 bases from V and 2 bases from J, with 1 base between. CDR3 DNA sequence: TGTGCCAGCAGCTCCACAGATACGCAGTATTTT. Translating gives CASSSTDTQYF.

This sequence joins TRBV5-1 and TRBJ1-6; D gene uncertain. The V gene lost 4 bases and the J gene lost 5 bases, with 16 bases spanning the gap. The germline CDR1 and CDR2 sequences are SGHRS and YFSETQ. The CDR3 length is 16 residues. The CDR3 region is CASSPTSRADNSPLHF. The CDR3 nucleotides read TGCGCCAGCAGCCCCACTTCTCGTGCGGATAATTCACCCCTCCACTTT. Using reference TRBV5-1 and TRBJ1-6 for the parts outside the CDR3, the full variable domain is KAGVTQTPRYLIKTRGQQVTLSCSPISGHRSVSWYQQTPGQGLQFLFEYFSETQRNKGNFPGRFSGRQFSNSRSEMNVSTLELGDSALYLCASSPTSRADNSPLHFGNGTRLTVT.

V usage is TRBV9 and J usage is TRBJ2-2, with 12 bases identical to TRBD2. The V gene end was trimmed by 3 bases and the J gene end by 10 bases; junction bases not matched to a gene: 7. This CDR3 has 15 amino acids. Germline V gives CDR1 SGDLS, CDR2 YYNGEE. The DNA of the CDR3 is TGTGCCAGCAGCGCTCGGACTAGCGGGGATCCGGAGCTGTTTTTT. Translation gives CASSARTSGDPELFF.

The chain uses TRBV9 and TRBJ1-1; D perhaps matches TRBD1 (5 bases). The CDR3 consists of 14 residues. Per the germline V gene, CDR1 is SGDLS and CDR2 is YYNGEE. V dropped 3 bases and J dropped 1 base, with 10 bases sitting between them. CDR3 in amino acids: CASSEVGGNTEAFF. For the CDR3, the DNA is TGTGCCAGCAGCGAAGTTGGGGGGAACACTGAAGCTTTCTTT.

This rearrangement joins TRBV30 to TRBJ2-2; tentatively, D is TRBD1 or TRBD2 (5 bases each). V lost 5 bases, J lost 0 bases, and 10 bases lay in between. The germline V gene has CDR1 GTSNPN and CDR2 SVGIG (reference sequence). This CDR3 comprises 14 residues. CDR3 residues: CAWLPGPNTGELFF. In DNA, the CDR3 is TGTGCCTGGTTACCGGGACCGAACACCGGGGAGCTGTTTTTT.

Here the CDR3 reads CASSPPSHEQYF. In DNA, the CDR3 is TGCGCCAGCAGCCCCCCGTCCCACGAGCAGTACTTC. This chain uses TRBV5-1 with TRBJ2-7; no reliable D call. The V gene lost 4 bases and the J gene lost 5 bases, with 10 bases spanning the gap. CDR1 is SGHRS, CDR2 YFSETQ, per germline. The CDR3 sequence is 12 residues long. Full variable domain (remainder filled in from reference TRBV5-1 and TRBJ2-7): KAGVTQTPRYLIKTRGQQVTLSCSPISGHRSVSWYQQTPGQGLQFLFEYFSETQRNKGNFPGRFSGRQFSNSRSEMNVSTLELGDSALYLCASSPPSHEQYFGPGTRLTVT.

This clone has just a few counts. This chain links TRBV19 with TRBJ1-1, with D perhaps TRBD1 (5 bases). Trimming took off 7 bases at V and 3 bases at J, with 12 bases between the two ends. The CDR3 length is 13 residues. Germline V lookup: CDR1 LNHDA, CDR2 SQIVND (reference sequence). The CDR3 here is CASNEGRDTEAFF. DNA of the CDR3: TGTGCCAGTAATGAGGGGCGTGACACTGAAGCTTTCTTT.

CDR3 in amino acids: CASSLGNRDGETQYF. DNA of the CDR3: TGTGCCAGCAGCTTGGGGAACAGGGACGGCGAGACCCAGTACTTC. The rearrangement uses TRBV5-5 and TRBJ2-5, with TRBD1 as a possible D gene (6 bases). This CDR3 has 15 residues. The V end lost 0 bases, the J end lost 5 bases, and 14 bases lay between the germline ends. Germline CDR1 reads SGHKS; CDR2 reads YYEKEE (reference sequence).

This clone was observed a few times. CDR3 in DNA: TGTGCCAGCAGGGTGAACACTGAAGCTTTCTTT. Translating it yields CASRVNTEAFF. V usage is TRBV7-9 and J usage is TRBJ1-1; unclear D gene. CDR1 is SEHNR, CDR2 FQNEAQ, per germline (reference sequence). V was cut by 6 bases and J by 0 bases, with 2 bases left in between. The CDR3 has 11 residues.

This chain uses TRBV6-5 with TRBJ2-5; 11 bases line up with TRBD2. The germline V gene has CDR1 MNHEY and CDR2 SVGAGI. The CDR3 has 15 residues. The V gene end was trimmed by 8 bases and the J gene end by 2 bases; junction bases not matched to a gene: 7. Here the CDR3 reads CASCTVAGGQETQYF. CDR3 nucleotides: TGTGCCAGCTGCACGGTAGCGGGGGGGCAAGAGACCCAGTACTTC.

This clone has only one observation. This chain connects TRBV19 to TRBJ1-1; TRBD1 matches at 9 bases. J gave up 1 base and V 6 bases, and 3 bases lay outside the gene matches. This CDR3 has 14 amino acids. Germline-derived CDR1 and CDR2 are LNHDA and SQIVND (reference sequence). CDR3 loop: CASSQGQGNTEAFF. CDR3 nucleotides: TGTGCCAGTAGCCAGGGACAGGGGAACACTGAAGCTTTCTTT.

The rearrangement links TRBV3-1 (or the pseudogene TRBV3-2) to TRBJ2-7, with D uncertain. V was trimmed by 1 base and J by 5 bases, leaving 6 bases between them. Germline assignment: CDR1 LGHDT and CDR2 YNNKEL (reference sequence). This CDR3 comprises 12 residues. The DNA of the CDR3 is TGTGCCAGCAGCCAAGTCCCAAACGAGCAGTACTTC. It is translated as CASSQVPNEQYF.

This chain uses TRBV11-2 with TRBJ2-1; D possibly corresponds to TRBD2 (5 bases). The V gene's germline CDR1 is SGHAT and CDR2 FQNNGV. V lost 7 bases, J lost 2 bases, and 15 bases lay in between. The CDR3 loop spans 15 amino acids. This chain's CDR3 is CASTPGFGAYNEQFF. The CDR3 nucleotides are TGTGCCAGCACCCCCGGGTTCGGGGCCTACAATGAGCAGTTCTTC.

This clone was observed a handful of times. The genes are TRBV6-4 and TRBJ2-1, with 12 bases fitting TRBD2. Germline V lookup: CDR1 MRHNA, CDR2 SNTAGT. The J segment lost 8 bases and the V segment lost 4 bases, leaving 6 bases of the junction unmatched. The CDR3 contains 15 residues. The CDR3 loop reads CASSAGTSGPDEQFF. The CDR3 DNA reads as TGTGCCAGCAGTGCCGGGACTAGCGGGCCCGATGAGCAGTTCTTC.

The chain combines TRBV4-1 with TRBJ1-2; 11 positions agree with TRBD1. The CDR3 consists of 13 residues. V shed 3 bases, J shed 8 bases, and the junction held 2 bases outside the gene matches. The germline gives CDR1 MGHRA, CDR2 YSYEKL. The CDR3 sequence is CASSQGQGGGYTF. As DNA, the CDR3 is TGCGCCAGCAGCCAGGGACAGGGGGGAGGCTACACCTTC.

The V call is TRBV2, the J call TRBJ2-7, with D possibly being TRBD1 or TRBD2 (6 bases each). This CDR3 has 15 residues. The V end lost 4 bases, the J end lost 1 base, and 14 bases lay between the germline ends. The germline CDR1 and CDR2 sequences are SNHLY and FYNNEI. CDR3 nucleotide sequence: TGTGCCAGCAGTGTATGGGGGGCGCCATCCTACGAGCAGTACTTC. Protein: CASSVWGAPSYEQYF. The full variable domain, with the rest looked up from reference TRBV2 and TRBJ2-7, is EPEVTQTPSHQVTQMGQEVILRCVPISNHLYFYWYRQILGQKVEFLVSFYNNEISEKSEIFDDQFSVERPDGSNFTLKIRSTKLEDSAMYFCASSVWGAPSYEQYFGPGTRLTVT.

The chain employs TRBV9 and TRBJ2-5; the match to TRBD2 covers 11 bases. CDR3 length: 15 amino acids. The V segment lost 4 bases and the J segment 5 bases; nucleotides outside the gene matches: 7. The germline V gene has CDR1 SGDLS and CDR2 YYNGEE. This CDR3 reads CASSPQTSGVETQYF. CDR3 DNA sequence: TGTGCCAGCAGCCCTCAGACTAGCGGGGTTGAGACCCAGTACTTC.

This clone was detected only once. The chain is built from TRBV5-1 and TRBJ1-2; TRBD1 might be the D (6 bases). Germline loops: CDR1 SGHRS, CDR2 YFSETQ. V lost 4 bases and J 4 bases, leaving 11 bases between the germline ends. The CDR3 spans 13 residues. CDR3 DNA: TGCGCCAGCAGCCAGACAGGAGGCTATGGCTACACCTTC. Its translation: CASSQTGGYGYTF.

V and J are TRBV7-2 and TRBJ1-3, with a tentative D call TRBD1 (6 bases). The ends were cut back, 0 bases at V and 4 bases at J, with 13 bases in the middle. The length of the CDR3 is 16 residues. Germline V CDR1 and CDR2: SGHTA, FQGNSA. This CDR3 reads CASSLAGGWTGNTIYF. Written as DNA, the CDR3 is TGTGCCAGCAGCTTAGCGGGGGGCTGGACAGGAAACACCATATATTTT.

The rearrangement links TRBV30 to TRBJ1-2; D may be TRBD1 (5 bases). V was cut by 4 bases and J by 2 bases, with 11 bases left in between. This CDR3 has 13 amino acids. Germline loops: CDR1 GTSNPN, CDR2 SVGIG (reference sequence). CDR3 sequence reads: CAWTSGRNYGYTF. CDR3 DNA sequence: TGTGCCTGGACCTCGGGACGGAACTATGGCTACACCTTC.

The CDR3 DNA follows: TGTGCAAGTCGCTCAGCCCCATGGACTCCCCGGAGCTCCTACGAGCAGTACTTC. Translating gives CASRSAPWTPRSSYEQYF. The chain recombines TRBV12-2 with TRBJ2-7; the tabulated D call, TRBD2, remains unverified against the DNA. TRBV12-2 is an annotated pseudogene. This CDR3 spans 18 amino acids.

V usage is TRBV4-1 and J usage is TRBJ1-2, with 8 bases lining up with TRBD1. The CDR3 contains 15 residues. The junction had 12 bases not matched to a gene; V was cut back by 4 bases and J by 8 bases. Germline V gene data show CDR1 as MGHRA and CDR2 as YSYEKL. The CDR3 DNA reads TGCGCCAGCAGCCCCCGAGGGCACAGGGGGTTGGGCTACACCTTC. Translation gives CASSPRGHRGLGYTF.

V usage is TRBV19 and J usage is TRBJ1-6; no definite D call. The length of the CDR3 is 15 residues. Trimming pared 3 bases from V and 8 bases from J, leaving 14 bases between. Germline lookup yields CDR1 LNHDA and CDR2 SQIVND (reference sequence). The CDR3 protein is CASSIGVRVYSPLHF. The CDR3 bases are TGTGCCAGTAGTATTGGGGTTAGGGTGTATTCACCCCTCCACTTT.